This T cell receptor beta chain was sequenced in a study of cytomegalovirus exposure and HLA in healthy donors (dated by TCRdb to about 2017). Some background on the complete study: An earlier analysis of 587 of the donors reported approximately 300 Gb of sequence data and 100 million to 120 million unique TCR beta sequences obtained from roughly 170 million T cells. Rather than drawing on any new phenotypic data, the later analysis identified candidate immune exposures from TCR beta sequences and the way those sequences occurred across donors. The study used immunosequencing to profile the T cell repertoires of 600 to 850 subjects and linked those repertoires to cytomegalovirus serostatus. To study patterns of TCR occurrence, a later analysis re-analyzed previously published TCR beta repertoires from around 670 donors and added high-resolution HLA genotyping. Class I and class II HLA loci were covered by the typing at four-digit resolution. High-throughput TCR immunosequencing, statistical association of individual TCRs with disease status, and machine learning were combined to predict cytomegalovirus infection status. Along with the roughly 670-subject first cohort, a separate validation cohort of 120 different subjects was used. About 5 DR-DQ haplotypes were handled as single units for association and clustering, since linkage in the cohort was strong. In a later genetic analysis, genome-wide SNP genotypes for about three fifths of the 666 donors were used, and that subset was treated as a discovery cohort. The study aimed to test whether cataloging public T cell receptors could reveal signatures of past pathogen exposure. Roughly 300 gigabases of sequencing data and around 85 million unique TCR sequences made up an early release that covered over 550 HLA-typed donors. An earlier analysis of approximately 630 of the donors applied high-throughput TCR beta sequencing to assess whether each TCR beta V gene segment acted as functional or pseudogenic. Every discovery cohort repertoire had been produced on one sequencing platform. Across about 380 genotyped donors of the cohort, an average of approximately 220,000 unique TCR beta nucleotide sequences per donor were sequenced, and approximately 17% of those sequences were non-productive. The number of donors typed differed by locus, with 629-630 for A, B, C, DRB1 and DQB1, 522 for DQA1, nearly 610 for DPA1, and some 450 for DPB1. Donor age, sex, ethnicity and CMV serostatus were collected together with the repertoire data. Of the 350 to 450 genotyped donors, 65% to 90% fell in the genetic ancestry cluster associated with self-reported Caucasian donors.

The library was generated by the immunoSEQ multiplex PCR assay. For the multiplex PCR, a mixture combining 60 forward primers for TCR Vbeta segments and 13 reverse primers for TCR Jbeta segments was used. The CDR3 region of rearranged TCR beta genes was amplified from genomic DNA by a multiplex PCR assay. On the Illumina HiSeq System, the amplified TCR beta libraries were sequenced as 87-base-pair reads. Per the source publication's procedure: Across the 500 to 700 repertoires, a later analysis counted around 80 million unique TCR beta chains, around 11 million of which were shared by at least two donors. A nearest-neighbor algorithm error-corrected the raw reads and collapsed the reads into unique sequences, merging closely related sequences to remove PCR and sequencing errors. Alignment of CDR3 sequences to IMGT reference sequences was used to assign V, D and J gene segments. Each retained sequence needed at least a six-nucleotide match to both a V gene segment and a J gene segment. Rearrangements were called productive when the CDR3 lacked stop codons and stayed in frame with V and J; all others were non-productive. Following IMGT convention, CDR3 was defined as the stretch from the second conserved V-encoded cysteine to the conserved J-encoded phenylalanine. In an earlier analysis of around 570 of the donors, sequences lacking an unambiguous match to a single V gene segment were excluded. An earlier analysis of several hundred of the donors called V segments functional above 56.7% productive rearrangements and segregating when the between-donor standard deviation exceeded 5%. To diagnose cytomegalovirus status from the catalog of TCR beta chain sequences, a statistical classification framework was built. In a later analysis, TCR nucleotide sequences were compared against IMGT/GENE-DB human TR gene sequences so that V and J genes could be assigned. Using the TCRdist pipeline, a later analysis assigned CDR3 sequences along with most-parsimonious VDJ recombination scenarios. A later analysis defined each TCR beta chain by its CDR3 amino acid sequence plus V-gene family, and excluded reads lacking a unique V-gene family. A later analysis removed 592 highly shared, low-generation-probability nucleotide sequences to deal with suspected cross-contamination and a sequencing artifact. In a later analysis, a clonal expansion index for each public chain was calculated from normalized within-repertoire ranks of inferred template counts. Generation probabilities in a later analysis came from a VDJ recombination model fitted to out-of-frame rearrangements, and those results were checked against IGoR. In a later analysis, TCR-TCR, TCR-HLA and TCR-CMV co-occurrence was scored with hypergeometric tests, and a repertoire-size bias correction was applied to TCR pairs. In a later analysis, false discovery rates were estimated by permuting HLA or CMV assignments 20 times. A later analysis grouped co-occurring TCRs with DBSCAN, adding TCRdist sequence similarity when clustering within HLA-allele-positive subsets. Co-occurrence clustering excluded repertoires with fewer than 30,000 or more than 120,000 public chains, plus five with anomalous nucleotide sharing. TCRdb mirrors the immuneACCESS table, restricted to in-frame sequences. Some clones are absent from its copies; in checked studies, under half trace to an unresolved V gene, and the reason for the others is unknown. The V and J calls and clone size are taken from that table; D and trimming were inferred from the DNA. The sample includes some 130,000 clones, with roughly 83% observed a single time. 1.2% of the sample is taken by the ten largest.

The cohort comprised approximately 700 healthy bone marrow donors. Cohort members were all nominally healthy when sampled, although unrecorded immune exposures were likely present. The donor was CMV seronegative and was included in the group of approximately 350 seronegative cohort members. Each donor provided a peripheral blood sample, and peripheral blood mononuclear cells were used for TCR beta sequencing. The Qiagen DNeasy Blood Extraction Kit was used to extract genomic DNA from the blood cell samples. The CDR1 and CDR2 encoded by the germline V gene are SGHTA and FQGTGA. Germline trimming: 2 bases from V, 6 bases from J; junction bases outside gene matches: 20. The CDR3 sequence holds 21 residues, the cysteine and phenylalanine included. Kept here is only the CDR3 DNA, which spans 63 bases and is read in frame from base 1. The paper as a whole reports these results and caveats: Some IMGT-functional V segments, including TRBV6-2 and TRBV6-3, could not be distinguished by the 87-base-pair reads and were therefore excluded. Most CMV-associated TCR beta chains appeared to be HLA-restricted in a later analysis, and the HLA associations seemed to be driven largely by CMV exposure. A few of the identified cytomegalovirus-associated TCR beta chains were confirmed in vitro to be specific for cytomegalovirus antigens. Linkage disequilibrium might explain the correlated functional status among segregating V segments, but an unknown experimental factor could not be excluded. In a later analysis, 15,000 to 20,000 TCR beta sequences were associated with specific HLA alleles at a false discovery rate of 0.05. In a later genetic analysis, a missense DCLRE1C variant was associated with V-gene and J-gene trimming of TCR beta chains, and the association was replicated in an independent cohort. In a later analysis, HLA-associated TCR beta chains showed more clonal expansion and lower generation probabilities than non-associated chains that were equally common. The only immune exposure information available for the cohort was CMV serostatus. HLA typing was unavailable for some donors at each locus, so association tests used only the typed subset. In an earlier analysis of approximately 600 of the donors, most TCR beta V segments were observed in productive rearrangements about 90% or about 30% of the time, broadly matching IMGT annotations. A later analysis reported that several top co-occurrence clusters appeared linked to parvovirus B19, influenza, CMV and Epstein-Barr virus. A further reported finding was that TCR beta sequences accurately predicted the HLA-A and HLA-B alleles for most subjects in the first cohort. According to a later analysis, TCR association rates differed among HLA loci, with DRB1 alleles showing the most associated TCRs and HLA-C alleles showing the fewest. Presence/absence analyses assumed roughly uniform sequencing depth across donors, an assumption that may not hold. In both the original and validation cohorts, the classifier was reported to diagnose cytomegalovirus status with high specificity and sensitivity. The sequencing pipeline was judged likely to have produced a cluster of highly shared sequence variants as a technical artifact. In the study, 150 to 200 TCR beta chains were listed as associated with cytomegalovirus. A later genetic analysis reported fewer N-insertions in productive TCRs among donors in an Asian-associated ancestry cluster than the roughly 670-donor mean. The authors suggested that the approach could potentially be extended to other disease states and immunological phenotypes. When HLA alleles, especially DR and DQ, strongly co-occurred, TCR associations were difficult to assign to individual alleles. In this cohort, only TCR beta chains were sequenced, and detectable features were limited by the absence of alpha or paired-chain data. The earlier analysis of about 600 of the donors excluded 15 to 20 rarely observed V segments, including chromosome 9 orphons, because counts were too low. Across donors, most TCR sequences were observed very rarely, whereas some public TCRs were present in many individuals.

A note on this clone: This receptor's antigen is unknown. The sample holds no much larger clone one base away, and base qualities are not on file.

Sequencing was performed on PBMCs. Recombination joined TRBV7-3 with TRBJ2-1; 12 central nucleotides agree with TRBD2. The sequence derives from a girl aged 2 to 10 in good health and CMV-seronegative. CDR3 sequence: CASSLSGTSGQWTHKLNEQFF. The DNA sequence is TGTGCCAGCAGCTTATCCGGGACTAGCGGGCAATGGACCCACAAACTCAATGAGCAGTTCTTC.